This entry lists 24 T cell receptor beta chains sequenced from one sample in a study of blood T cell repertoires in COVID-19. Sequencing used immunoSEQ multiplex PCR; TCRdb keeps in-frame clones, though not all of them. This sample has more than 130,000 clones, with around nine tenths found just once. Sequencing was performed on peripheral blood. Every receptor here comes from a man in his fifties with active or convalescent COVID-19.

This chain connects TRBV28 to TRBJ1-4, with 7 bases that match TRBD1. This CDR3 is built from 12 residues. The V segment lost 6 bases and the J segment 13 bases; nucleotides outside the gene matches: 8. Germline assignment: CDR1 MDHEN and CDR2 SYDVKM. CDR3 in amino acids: CASSLTGTGLFF. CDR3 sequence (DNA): TGTGCCAGCAGCCTGACAGGGACGGGACTGTTTTTT.

The CDR3 bases are TGTGCCAGCTCACGGGGACAGGGCGTGATAAACAATCAGCCCCAGCATTTT. As protein: CASSRGQGVINNQPQHF. The chain couples TRBV18 to TRBJ1-5, with TRBD1 matching over 9 bases. CDR1 and CDR2 (germline): KGHSH, LQKENI. CDR3 length: 17 residues. V shed 4 bases, J shed 3 bases, and the junction held 10 bases outside the gene matches.

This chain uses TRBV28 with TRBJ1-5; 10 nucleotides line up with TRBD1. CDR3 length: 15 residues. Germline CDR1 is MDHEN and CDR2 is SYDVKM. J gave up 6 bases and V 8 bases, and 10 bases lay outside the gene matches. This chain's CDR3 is CASLPGTGESQPQHF. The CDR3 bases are TGTGCCAGCCTCCCCGGGACAGGGGAGAGTCAGCCCCAGCATTTT.

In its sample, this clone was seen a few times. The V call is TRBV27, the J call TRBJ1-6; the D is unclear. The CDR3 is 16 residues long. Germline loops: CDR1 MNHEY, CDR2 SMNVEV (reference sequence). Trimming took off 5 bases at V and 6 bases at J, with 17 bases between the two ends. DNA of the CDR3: TGTGCCAGCAGTCCGATCGGACTAGTGGGTAATTCACCCCTCCACTTT. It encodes CASSPIGLVGNSPLHF.

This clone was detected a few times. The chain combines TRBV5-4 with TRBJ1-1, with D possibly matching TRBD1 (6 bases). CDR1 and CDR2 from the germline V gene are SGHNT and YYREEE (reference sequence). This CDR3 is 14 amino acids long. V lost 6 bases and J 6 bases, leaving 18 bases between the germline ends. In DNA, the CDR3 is TGTGCCAGCAACGACCAGGGAGGGGGAGCTGAAGCTTTCTTT. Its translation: CASNDQGGGAEAFF.

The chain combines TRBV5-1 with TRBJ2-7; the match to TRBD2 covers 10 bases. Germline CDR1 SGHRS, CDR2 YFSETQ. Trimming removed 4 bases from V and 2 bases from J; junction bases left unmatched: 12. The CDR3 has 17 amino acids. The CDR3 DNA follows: TGCGCCAGCAGCCTCCCTAGCGGGAGCACTAGTACCTACGAGCAGTACTTC. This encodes CASSLPSGSTSTYEQYF.

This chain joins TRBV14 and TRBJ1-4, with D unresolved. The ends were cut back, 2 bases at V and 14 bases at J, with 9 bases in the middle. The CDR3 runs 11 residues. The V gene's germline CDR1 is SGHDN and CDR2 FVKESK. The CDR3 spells CASSQRGRLFF. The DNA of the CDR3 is TGTGCCAGCAGCCAACGAGGGAGGCTGTTTTTT.

As DNA, the CDR3 is TGTGCCAGCAGCCGGGAGGGACTAGCAACCTACGAGCAGTACTTC. Protein: CASSREGLATYEQYF. The rearrangement uses TRBV3-1 (or the pseudogene TRBV3-2) and TRBJ2-7; TRBD2 agrees at 9 bases. The germline gives CDR1 LGHDT, CDR2 YNNKEL (reference sequence). J gave up 2 bases and V 4 bases, and 6 bases lay outside the gene matches. The CDR3 is made up of 15 amino acids.

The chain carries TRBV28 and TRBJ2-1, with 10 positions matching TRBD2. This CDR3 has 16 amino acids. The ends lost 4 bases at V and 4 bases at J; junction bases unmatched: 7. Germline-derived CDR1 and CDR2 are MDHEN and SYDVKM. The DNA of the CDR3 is TGTGCCAGCAGTTCTAGCGGGAGTAAGTCATACAATGAGCAGTTCTTC. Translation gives CASSSSGSKSYNEQFF.

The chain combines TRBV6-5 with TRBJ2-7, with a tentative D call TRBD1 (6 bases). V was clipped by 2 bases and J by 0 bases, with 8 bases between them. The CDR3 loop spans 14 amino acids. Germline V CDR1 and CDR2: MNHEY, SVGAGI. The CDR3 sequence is CASSYTTGSYEQYF. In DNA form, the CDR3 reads TGTGCCAGCAGTTACACGACAGGCTCCTACGAGCAGTACTTC.

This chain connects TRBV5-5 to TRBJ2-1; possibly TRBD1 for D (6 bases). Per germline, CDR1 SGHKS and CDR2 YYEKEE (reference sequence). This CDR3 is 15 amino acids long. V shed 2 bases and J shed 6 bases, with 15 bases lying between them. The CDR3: CASSFRDTIVNEQFF. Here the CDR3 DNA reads TGTGCCAGCAGCTTCCGGGACACTATCGTCAATGAGCAGTTCTTC.

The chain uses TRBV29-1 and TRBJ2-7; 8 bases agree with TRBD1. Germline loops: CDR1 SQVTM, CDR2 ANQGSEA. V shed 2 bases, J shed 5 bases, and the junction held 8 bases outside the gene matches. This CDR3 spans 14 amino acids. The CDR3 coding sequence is TGCAGCGTTGAAATCTGGGCAGGGGGCAACGAGCAGTACTTC. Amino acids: CSVEIWAGGNEQYF.

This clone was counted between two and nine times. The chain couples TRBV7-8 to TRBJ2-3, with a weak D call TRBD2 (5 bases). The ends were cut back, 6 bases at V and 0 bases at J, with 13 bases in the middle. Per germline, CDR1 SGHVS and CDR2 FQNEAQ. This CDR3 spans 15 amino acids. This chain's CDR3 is CASRDLATSTDTQYF. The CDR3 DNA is TGTGCCAGCAGGGATCTAGCCACTAGCACAGATACGCAGTATTTT. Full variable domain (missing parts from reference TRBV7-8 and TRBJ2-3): GAGVSQSPRYKVAKRGQDVALRCDPISGHVSLFWYQQALGQGPEFLTYFQNEAQLDKSGLPSDRFFAERPEGSVSTLKIQRTQQEDSAVYLCASRDLATSTDTQYFGPGTRLTVL.

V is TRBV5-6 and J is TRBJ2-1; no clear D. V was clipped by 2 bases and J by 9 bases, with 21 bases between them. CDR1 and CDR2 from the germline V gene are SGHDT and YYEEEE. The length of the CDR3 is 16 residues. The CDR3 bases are TGTGCCAGCAGCTTTGTGACTTCGAATTATCTCGGTGAGCAGTTCTTC. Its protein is CASSFVTSNYLGEQFF.

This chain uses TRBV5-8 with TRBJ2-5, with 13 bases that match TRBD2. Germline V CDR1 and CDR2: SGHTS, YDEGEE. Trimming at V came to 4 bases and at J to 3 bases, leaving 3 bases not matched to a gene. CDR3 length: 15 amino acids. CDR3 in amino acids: CASSPGLAGEETQYF. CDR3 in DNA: TGTGCCAGCAGCCCAGGACTAGCGGGAGAAGAGACCCAGTACTTC.

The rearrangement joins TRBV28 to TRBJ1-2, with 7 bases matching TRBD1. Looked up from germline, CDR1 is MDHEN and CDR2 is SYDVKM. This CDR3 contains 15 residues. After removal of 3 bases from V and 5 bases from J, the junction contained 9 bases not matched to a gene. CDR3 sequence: CASSLPRTGDYGYTF. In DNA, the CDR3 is TGTGCCAGCAGTTTGCCCCGGACAGGAGATTATGGCTACACCTTC.

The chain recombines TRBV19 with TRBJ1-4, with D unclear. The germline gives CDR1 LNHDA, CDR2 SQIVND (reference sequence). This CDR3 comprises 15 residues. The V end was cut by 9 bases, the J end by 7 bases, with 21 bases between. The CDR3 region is CASGRTTSRGEKLFF. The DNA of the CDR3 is TGTGCCAGCGGCCGAACCACGTCCCGAGGTGAAAAACTGTTTTTT.

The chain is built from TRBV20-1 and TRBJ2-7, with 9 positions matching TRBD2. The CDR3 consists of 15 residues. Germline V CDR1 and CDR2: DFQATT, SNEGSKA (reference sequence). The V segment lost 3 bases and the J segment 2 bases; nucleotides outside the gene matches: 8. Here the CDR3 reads CSASPRTSATYEQYF. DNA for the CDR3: TGCAGTGCTAGTCCTCGGACTAGCGCAACCTACGAGCAGTACTTC.

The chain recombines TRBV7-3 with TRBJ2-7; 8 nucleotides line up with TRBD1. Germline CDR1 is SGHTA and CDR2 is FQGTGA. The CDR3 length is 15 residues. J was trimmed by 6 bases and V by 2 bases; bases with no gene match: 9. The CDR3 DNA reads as TGTGCCAGCAGCTTAGCAGGACAGGGTAGGAGCGAGCAGTACTTC. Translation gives CASSLAGQGRSEQYF.

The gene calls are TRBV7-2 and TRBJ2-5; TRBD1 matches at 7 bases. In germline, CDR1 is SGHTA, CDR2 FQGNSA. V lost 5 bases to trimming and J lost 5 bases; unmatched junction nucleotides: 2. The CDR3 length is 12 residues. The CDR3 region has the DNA TGTGCCAGCAGCGTCAGGGGGGAGACCCAGTACTTC. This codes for CASSVRGETQYF. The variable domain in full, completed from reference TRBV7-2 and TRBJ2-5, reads GAGVSQSPSNKVTEKGKDVELRCDPISGHTALYWYRQSLGQGLEFLIYFQGNSAPDKSGLPSDRFSAERTGGSVSTLTIQRTQQEDSAVYLCASSVRGETQYFGPGTRLLVL.

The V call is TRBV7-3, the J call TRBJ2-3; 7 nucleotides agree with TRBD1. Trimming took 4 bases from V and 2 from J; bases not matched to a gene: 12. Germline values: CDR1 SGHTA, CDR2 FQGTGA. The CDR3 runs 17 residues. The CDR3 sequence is CASSSPRQGDFTDTQYF. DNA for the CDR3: TGTGCCAGCAGCTCTCCCCGCCAGGGGGATTTCACAGATACGCAGTATTTT.

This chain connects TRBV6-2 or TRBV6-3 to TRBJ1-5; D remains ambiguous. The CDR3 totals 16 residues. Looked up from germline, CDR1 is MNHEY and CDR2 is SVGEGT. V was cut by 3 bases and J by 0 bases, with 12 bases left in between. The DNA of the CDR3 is TGTGCCAGCAGTTATCCGGCAGACTCTAGCAATCAGCCCCAGCATTTT. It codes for CASSYPADSSNQPQHF.

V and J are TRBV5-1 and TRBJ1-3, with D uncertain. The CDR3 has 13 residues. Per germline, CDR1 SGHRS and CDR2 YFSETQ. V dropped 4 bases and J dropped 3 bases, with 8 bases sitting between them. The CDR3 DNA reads TGCGCCAGCAGCGGTGCAGTTGGAAACACCATATATTTT. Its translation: CASSGAVGNTIYF.

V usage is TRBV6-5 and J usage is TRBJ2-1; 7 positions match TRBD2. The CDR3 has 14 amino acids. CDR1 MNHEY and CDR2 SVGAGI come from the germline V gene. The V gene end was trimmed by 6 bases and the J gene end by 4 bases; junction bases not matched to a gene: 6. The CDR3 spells CASRAPSGYNEQFF. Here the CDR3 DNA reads TGTGCCAGCAGAGCCCCTAGCGGTTACAATGAGCAGTTCTTC.